The clone carrying this T cell receptor beta chain has only a few counts. The CDR3 has 12 residues. Germline-derived CDR1 and CDR2 are MNHEY and SVGEGT. V was shortened by 5 bases and J by 9 bases, with 13 bases between the two germline ends. This entry is derived from a study of blood T cell repertoires in COVID-19. Turning to the study itself: The United States, Italy and Spain were the sources of the acute and convalescent COVID-19 samples.

Libraries were prepared by immunoSEQ multiplex PCR; TCRdb keeps only in-frame clonotypes and omits some of them. The sample contains about 170,000 clones, 82% of which appear only once. Material for sequencing was peripheral blood. This receptor was obtained from a woman aged 70-85 years with acute or convalescent COVID-19. The J gene is TRBJ1-1, the V gene TRBV6-2 or TRBV6-3; D possibly corresponds to TRBD1 (5 bases). This chain's CDR3 is CASSQWTRQAFF. Written as DNA, the CDR3 is TGTGCCAGCAGTCAATGGACAAGACAAGCTTTCTTT.